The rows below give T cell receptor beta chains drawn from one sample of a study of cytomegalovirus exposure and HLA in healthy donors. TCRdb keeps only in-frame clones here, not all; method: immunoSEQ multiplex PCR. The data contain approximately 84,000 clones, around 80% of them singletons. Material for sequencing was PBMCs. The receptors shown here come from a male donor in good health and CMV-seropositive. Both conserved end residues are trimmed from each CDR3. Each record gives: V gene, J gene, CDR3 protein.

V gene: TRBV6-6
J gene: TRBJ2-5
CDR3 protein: ASSYSQYQETQY

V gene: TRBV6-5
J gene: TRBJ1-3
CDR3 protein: ASSRTTGNTIY

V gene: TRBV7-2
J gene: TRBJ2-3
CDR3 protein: ASSLAAGGLGTDTQY

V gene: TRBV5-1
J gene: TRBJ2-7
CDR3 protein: ASSFGDRGGEQY

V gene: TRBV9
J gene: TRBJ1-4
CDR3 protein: ASSDGTGPNEKLF

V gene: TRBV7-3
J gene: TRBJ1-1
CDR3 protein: ASSLHRFVSGQTGNTEAF

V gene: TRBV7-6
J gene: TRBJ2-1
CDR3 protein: ASSSRASGRGNEQF

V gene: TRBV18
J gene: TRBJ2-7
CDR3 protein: ASSPETGVLAGGEQY

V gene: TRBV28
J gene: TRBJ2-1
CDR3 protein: ASSLLAGGSYNEQF

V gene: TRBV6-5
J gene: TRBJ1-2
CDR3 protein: ASSKTGNYGYT